These 32 T cell receptor beta chains originate from one sample sequenced in a study of Graves' ophthalmopathy and Graves' hyperthyroidism. Scientists amplified the TCR beta CDR3 regions from RNA transcripts. The first round was an RT-PCR with HTBI primers, and the second round was a multiplex PCR. MiXCR, applied by TCRdb to the multiplex PCR reads, yields one record per CDR3 protein. The sample shows approximately 460,000 distinct CDR3 sequences, approximately 15% of them seen only once. Sequenced input: blood. These receptor sequences come from a woman in her twenties or thirties with Graves' ophthalmopathy.

Only a few counts were recorded for this clonotype. This chain joins TRBV6-1 and TRBJ2-4; maybe TRBD1 (5 bases). Germline values: CDR1 MNHNS, CDR2 SASEGT. The germline V and J ends were trimmed by 0 bases and 6 bases, with 12 bases remaining between them. CDR3 length: 15 residues. This CDR3 reads CASSEAVGVGNIQYF. In nucleotides, the CDR3 is TGTGCCAGCAGTGAAGCGGTAGGGGTGGGAAACATTCAGTACTTC.

In this sample, this clonotype turned up a few times. This sequence joins TRBV4-1 and TRBJ1-2; tentative D call: TRBD1 (5 bases). Germline CDR1 and CDR2: MGHRA and YSYEKL. The CDR3 runs to 15 residues. The V end was cut by 0 bases, the J end by 4 bases, with 12 bases between. CDR3 nucleotides: TGCGCCAGCAGCCAAGAAAATGCAGGGCGCTATGGCTACACCTTC. This sequence encodes CASSQENAGRYGYTF.

As for this clonotype: A clone one base away is much larger, so this may be a read error. CDR3 region: CSASLSGDREAFF. Written as DNA, the CDR3 is TGCAGTGCTTCCCTTTCCGGGGACAGGGAAGCTTTCTTT. The chain couples TRBV20-1 to TRBJ1-1; 8 nucleotides match TRBD1. The CDR3 runs 13 residues. CDR1 and CDR2 from the germline V gene are DFQATT and SNEGSKA (reference sequence). V lost 5 bases and J lost 8; bases outside the gene matches: 10.

This clonotype showed up many times. The chain has TRBV28 and TRBJ1-1; D unclear. The CDR3 contains 12 residues. Trimming removed 10 bases from V and 5 bases from J, with 14 bases in between. Germline CDR1 and CDR2: MDHEN and SYDVKM. The chain's CDR3 is CATLTGSTEAFF. DNA for the CDR3: TGTGCCACACTGACGGGGAGTACTGAAGCTTTCTTT. Filled out from reference TRBV28 and TRBJ1-1, the complete variable domain reads DVKVTQSSRYLVKRTGEKVFLECVQDMDHENMFWYRQDPGLGLRLIYFSYDVKMKEKGDIPEGYSVSREKKERFSLILESASTNQTSMYLCATLTGSTEAFFGQGTRLTVV.

This clonotype came up many times. The chain is built from TRBV2 and TRBJ1-5, with D perhaps TRBD1 (5 bases). The V and J ends lost 4 bases and 0 bases respectively, with 10 bases between them. The CDR3 is made up of 15 amino acids. Germline CDR1 SNHLY, CDR2 FYNNEI. The CDR3 is CASSVREYSNQPQHF. CDR3 DNA: TGTGCCAGCAGTGTCAGGGAGTATAGCAATCAGCCCCAGCATTTT.

The chain uses TRBV4-1 and TRBJ2-7; D is possibly TRBD1 or TRBD2 (5 bases each). V was pared by 5 bases and J by 2 bases, with 16 bases between. The CDR3 loop spans 15 amino acids. The germline V gene encodes CDR1 MGHRA and CDR2 YSYEKL. The CDR3 bases are TGCGCCAGCAGCGAAGGGGACCCTGACGCCTACGAGCAGTACTTC. It codes for CASSEGDPDAYEQYF.

This clonotype has just a few counts. The chain has TRBV15 and TRBJ1-5, with D perhaps TRBD1 (5 bases). CDR3 length equals 14 residues. V was trimmed by 8 bases and J by 7 bases, leaving 18 bases between them. In germline, CDR1 is LNHNV, CDR2 YYDKDF (reference sequence). The CDR3 DNA reads as TGTGCCACCGCGGGTCAGGGATGGGGCCAGCCCCAGCATTTT. Translated, it gives CATAGQGWGQPQHF.

V is TRBV5-1 and J is TRBJ1-5; weak D call: TRBD1 (6 bases). This CDR3 comprises 15 residues. Per germline, CDR1 SGHRS and CDR2 YFSETQ. The V end was cut by 1 base, the J end by 3 bases, with 11 bases between. The CDR3 protein is CASSLKGGDNQPQHF. Written as DNA, the CDR3 is TGCGCCAGCAGCTTGAAGGGGGGGGACAATCAGCCCCAGCATTTT. The full variable domain, with the rest looked up from reference TRBV5-1 and TRBJ1-5, is KAGVTQTPRYLIKTRGQQVTLSCSPISGHRSVSWYQQTPGQGLQFLFEYFSETQRNKGNFPGRFSGRQFSNSRSEMNVSTLELGDSALYLCASSLKGGDNQPQHFGDGTRLSIL.

This clonotype was picked up many times. J is TRBJ2-7 and V is TRBV7-6, with 8 nucleotides matching TRBD1. CDR1 and CDR2 (germline): SGHVS, FNYEAQ. Trimming at V came to 5 bases and at J to 5 bases, leaving 5 bases not matched to a gene. The length of the CDR3 is 13 residues. As DNA, the CDR3 is TGTGCCAGCAGCACGACAGGGGTAGACGAGCAGTACTTC. Translated: CASSTTGVDEQYF.

This clonotype was counted at least ten times. The chain carries TRBV4-2 and TRBJ2-5; 9 nucleotides line up with TRBD2. The CDR3 is made up of 15 amino acids. CDR1 and CDR2 from the germline V gene are LGHNA and YNFKEQ. The trim removed 3 bases at V and 5 bases at J, leaving 7 bases unmatched. The CDR3 region has the DNA TGTGCCAGCAGCCAGGGCGGGAGGGCCGAGGAGACCCAGTACTTC. Protein sequence: CASSQGGRAEETQYF.

The rearrangement joins TRBV3-1 to TRBJ2-2, with D perhaps given as TRBD1 or TRBD2 (5 bases each). The CDR3 is made up of 18 amino acids. V dropped 1 base and J dropped 1 base, with 16 bases sitting between them. CDR1 is LGHDT, CDR2 YNNKEL, per germline (reference sequence). The CDR3 reads CASSQGRSGRRNTGELFF. The CDR3 DNA follows: TGTGCCAGCAGCCAAGGGCGTTCGGGACGGAGGAACACCGGGGAGCTGTTTTTT.

This clonotype was seen at least ten times. For the CDR3, the DNA is TGTGCCAGCAGCGTTGGGCAGGGGGCATTGGAGCCCCAGCATTTT. Its protein is CASSVGQGALEPQHF. The V call is TRBV9, the J call TRBJ1-5, with 8 bases fitting TRBD1. V trimming: 2 bases; J trimming: 8 bases; junction bases outside the gene matches: 9. This CDR3 contains 15 residues. Per germline, CDR1 SGDLS and CDR2 YYNGEE.

This clonotype was recorded at least ten times. This chain connects TRBV12-3 or TRBV12-4 to TRBJ1-5; D is perhaps TRBD1 (5 bases). V was cut by 9 bases and J by 1 base, with 16 bases left in between. This CDR3 has 15 residues. The CDR3 coding sequence is TGTGCCAGTAAGGAGGCGCAGGGAAGCAATCAGCCCCAGCATTTT. Encoded protein: CASKEAQGSNQPQHF.

This clonotype was counted ten times or more. The chain joins TRBV11-3 to TRBJ2-5; D is ambiguous. Germline values: CDR1 SGHNT, CDR2 YENEEA. Trimming shortened V by 5 bases and J by 5 bases, and 15 bases separated the two germline ends. The CDR3 has 14 residues. As DNA, the CDR3 is TGTGCCAGCAGCCCTGATAGTTACCCGGAGACCCAGTACTTC. It is translated as CASSPDSYPETQYF.

The V call is TRBV12-3 or TRBV12-4, the J call TRBJ2-4; D gene ambiguous. V lost 3 bases and J 0 bases, leaving 15 bases between the germline ends. The CDR3 loop spans 17 amino acids. The CDR3 loop reads CASSLSQWILAKNIQYF. In DNA form, the CDR3 reads TGTGCCAGCAGTTTGTCGCAATGGATACTAGCCAAAAACATTCAGTACTTC.

This clonotype appeared many times. J is TRBJ2-7 and V is TRBV7-9; D is undetermined. Trimming took 2 bases from V and 4 from J, leaving 6 bases between them. The CDR3 is made up of 12 amino acids. Germline V CDR1 and CDR2: SEHNR, FQNEAQ (reference sequence). CDR3 in DNA: TGTGCCAGCAGCTTATCCGAATACGAGCAGTACTTC. Its translation is CASSLSEYEQYF.

The V call is TRBV18, the J call TRBJ2-2; 8 positions match TRBD1. This CDR3 has 15 amino acids. CDR1 is KGHSH, CDR2 LQKENI, per germline. Trimming took 7 bases from V and 0 from J; bases not matched to a gene: 4. CDR3 in amino acids: CASCRDRTNTGELFF. DNA for the CDR3: TGTGCCAGCTGCCGGGACAGGACGAACACCGGGGAGCTGTTTTTT.

The chain links TRBV4-3 to TRBJ1-1; D might be TRBD1 (5 bases). The germline gives CDR1 LGHNA, CDR2 YSLEER. The CDR3 is 16 residues long. Deletions cut 1 base from V and 3 bases from J, with 15 bases between. As DNA, the CDR3 is TGCGCCAGCAGCCAAGTCGGTGGATGGGGGGACACTGAAGCTTTCTTT. This sequence encodes CASSQVGGWGDTEAFF.

This clonotype was seen repeatedly, ten times or more. The J gene is TRBJ2-7, the V gene TRBV6-1, with D possibly being TRBD2 (5 bases). From germline, CDR1 is MNHNS and CDR2 SASEGT. With 4 bases removed from V and 5 bases from J, the gap between germline ends came to 9 bases. The CDR3 is made up of 12 amino acids. Here the CDR3 reads CASSVPADEQYF. The CDR3 region has the DNA TGTGCCAGCAGTGTCCCAGCGGACGAGCAGTACTTC.

This clonotype was counted ten times or more. The V call is TRBV12-3 or TRBV12-4, the J call TRBJ2-7; 7 bases are shared with TRBD1. This CDR3 comprises 14 residues. The J segment lost 0 bases and the V segment lost 5 bases, leaving 4 bases of the junction unmatched. The CDR3 is CASSKGQLSYEQYF. CDR3 in DNA: TGTGCCAGCAGTAAGGGACAGCTCTCCTACGAGCAGTACTTC.

This clonotype was observed many times. CDR3 coding DNA: TGTGCCAGCAGTGAAGCGTCCGGTCCCCTATATGGCTACACCTTC. It specifies CASSEASGPLYGYTF. The chain joins TRBV6-1 to TRBJ1-2; D is unresolved. The ends were cut back, 0 bases at V and 5 bases at J, with 13 bases in the middle. The V gene's germline CDR1 is MNHNS and CDR2 SASEGT. The CDR3 extends over 15 amino acids.

Many counts were recorded for this clonotype. The genes are TRBV24-1 and TRBJ2-7, with D tentatively TRBD2 (6 bases). V was cut by 4 bases and J by 3 bases, with 9 bases left in between. Germline V lookup: CDR1 KGHDR, CDR2 SFDVKD. This CDR3 has 13 amino acids. The CDR3 protein is CATSDLGGYEQYF. The CDR3 DNA is TGTGCCACCAGTGACCTCGGGGGCTACGAGCAGTACTTC.

The genes are TRBV6-1 and TRBJ1-1, with 7 bases lining up with TRBD1. The CDR3 is 16 amino acids. Germline CDR1 is MNHNS and CDR2 is SASEGT. Trimming removed 7 bases from V and 0 bases from J; junction bases left unmatched: 11. The CDR3 DNA reads TGTGCCAGCACCGCAAGGACAGGTTCTATGAACACTGAAGCTTTCTTT. Protein sequence: CASTARTGSMNTEAFF.

The sample holds many counts of this clonotype. The chain carries TRBV28 and TRBJ1-6, with D possibly matching TRBD1 (5 bases). The CDR3 runs 16 residues. With 6 bases removed from V and 0 bases from J, the gap between germline ends came to 12 bases. The germline V gene has CDR1 MDHEN and CDR2 SYDVKM. Here the CDR3 reads CASRGLWISYNSPLHF. The CDR3 DNA is TGTGCCAGCAGGGGGCTTTGGATCTCCTATAATTCACCCCTCCACTTT.

This clonotype was picked up a small number of times. This sequence joins TRBV6-1 and TRBJ2-7; 10 bases map to TRBD1. The V and J ends lost 5 bases and 3 bases, in that order; junction bases with no gene match: 13. This CDR3 has 17 amino acids. Germline V gene lookup returns CDR1 MNHNS and CDR2 SASEGT. CDR3 loop: CASSIRDRGNIDYEQYF. The CDR3 nucleotides read TGTGCCAGCAGTATCAGGGACAGGGGTAATATCGACTACGAGCAGTACTTC.

This clonotype appeared many times. The chain uses TRBV27 and TRBJ2-2; D is unclear. CDR3 length equals 16 residues. V was cut by 6 bases and J by 0 bases, with 14 bases left in between. In germline, CDR1 is MNHEY, CDR2 SMNVEV (reference sequence). CDR3 loop: CASSPYGGSNTGELFF. Here the CDR3 DNA reads TGTGCCAGCAGCCCCTATGGCGGATCGAACACCGGGGAGCTGTTTTTT.

The sample holds a few counts of this clonotype. A much larger clone is a single base away; this may be a read error. The V call is TRBV7-8, the J call TRBJ1-1; D not resolved. Germline V gene data show CDR1 as SGHVS and CDR2 as FQNEAQ. The CDR3 runs to 12 residues. The DNA of the CDR3 is TGTGCCAGCAGCTATTCTTACACTGAAGCTTGCTTT. Translating it yields CASSYSYTEACF.

The rearrangement uses TRBV7-2 and TRBJ2-5; TRBD1 might be the D (6 bases). This CDR3 comprises 15 residues. Trimming removed 3 bases from V and 2 bases from J, with 13 bases in between. Germline V gives CDR1 SGHTA, CDR2 FQGNSA. CDR3: CASSFVRGNQETQYF. CDR3 sequence (DNA): TGTGCCAGCAGCTTTGTCAGGGGAAATCAAGAGACCCAGTACTTC. The full variable domain, with the rest looked up from reference TRBV7-2 and TRBJ2-5, is GAGVSQSPSNKVTEKGKDVELRCDPISGHTALYWYRQSLGQGLEFLIYFQGNSAPDKSGLPSDRFSAERTGGSVSTLTIQRTQQEDSAVYLCASSFVRGNQETQYFGPGTRLLVL.

This clonotype was seen at least ten times. The rearrangement links TRBV20-1 to TRBJ2-7, with a weak D call TRBD2 (5 bases). The length of the CDR3 is 17 residues. Germline V lookup: CDR1 DFQATT, CDR2 SNEGSKA (reference sequence). V was shortened by 0 bases and J by 4 bases, with 22 bases between the two germline ends. CDR3 nucleotide sequence: TGCAGTGCTAGAGATCTGATGGGGAGCCGACACATTTACGAGCAGTACTTC. Translating gives CSARDLMGSRHIYEQYF.

For the CDR3, the DNA is TGTGCCAGCAGTCTGGCGGCTGATCAGCCCCAGCATTTT. Translation: CASSLAADQPQHF. V usage is TRBV9 and J usage is TRBJ1-5; D unclear. V lost 5 bases and J 5 bases, leaving 11 bases between the germline ends. Germline V CDR1 and CDR2: SGDLS, YYNGEE. This CDR3 region has 13 residues.

This clonotype has a count of ten or more. This chain links TRBV28 with TRBJ2-4, with a weak D call TRBD1 (5 bases). Germline assignment: CDR1 MDHEN and CDR2 SYDVKM. The CDR3 consists of 12 residues. Trimming cost V 5 bases and J 9 bases, with 11 bases left between them. The CDR3 spells CASSIIQGIQYF. CDR3 sequence (DNA): TGTGCCAGCAGTATTATCCAGGGCATTCAGTACTTC. Complete variable domain (other parts from reference TRBV28 and TRBJ2-4): DVKVTQSSRYLVKRTGEKVFLECVQDMDHENMFWYRQDPGLGLRLIYFSYDVKMKEKGDIPEGYSVSREKKERFSLILESASTNQTSMYLCASSIIQGIQYFGAGTRLSVL.

The CDR3 is CAWSVLSSPLHF. The CDR3, as DNA: TGTGCCTGGAGTGTACTGAGTTCACCCCTCCACTTT. The rearrangement links TRBV30 to TRBJ1-6; D is undetermined. This CDR3 region has 12 residues. V dropped 0 bases and J dropped 9 bases, with 6 bases sitting between them. Germline assignment: CDR1 GTSNPN and CDR2 SVGIG (reference sequence).